The 14 T cell receptor beta chains presented below share a single source sample, sequenced in a study of identical twins. A single record per CDR3 protein comes from TCRdb applying MiXCR to the 5' RACE reads. The sample contains 400,000 to 550,000 distinct CDR3 sequences, around an eighth of which appear only once. The same data also contributed to another study, on yellow fever vaccine responses in identical twins.

The sequenced material came from CD4+ T cells sorted from blood. Receptors were obtained from a young woman in good health.

In this sample, this clonotype turned up a few times. This chain uses TRBV4-3 with TRBJ2-1; 9 positions agree with TRBD1. CDR1 is LGHNA and CDR2 is YSLEER in the germline V gene. CDR3 size: 14 residues. The V gene end was trimmed by 4 bases and the J gene end by 7 bases; junction bases not matched to a gene: 5. CDR3 region: CASSLRDRGNEQFF. DNA for the CDR3: TGCGCCAGCAGCCTACGCGACAGGGGGAATGAGCAGTTCTTC.

The chain is built from TRBV6-2 or TRBV6-3 and TRBJ1-5, with a weak D call TRBD1 (5 bases). Trimming pared 4 bases from V and 3 bases from J, leaving 10 bases between. The CDR3 has 14 amino acids. Per germline, CDR1 MNHEY and CDR2 SVGEGT. CDR3 protein: CASSSGGTNQPQHF. The CDR3 nucleotides read TGTGCCAGCAGTTCTGGGGGGACCAATCAGCCCCAGCATTTT.

The DNA for the CDR3 is TGTGCCAGTAGTATTAATCGGCAGGGAAACACCGGGGAGCTGTTTTTT. Translation gives CASSINRQGNTGELFF. The chain joins TRBV19 to TRBJ2-2, with D maybe TRBD1 (5 bases). Trimming took off 3 bases at V and 2 bases at J, with 13 bases between the two ends. The CDR3 length is 16 residues. Germline values: CDR1 LNHDA, CDR2 SQIVND (reference sequence).

V and J are TRBV18 and TRBJ2-7; 11 bases align to TRBD1. J was trimmed by 4 bases and V by 3 bases; bases with no gene match: 8. Germline V gene sequence: CDR1 KGHSH, CDR2 LQKENI. The CDR3 contains 16 residues. The CDR3, as DNA: TGTGCCAGCTCACCCCGAGGACAGGGGGCTGGGTACGAGCAGTACTTC. Translated: CASSPRGQGAGYEQYF.

On this clonotype itself: One end of the junction fails to match germline, which may point to a read error. V gene TRBV7-7 combines with J gene TRBJ2-2, with D maybe TRBD2 (5 bases). CDR3 length: 17 residues. CDR1 is SSHAT, CDR2 FNYEAQ, per germline (reference sequence). Here the CDR3 reads CASSLIRGSVNTGELFF. The CDR3 nucleotides are TGTGCTAGCAGCTTGATTAGAGGGTCGGTGAACACCGGGGAGCTGTTTTTT.

This sequence joins TRBV9 and TRBJ2-5; tentative D call: TRBD1 (5 bases). Trimming cost V 4 bases and J 2 bases, with 18 bases left between them. The CDR3 consists of 16 residues. Germline CDR1 and CDR2: SGDLS and YYNGEE. DNA of the CDR3: TGTGCCAGCAGCTCCTCACAGGCCGCCATTCAAGAGACCCAGTACTTC. It specifies CASSSSQAAIQETQYF.

This clonotype was picked up many times. The genes are TRBV3-1 and TRBJ2-3; no reliable D call. CDR1 and CDR2 (germline): LGHDT, YNNKEL (reference sequence). The length of the CDR3 is 13 residues. The V gene lost 4 bases and the J gene lost 2 bases, with 7 bases spanning the gap. For the CDR3, the DNA is TGTGCCAGCAGCCGAGACCCCACAGATACGCAGTATTTT. Translated, it gives CASSRDPTDTQYF.

As for this clonotype: At one of its ends the junction is not consistent with the germline gene, which may arise from a read error. The rearrangement links TRBV5-5 to TRBJ2-1; 8 nucleotides line up with TRBD1. The CDR3 runs to 16 residues. Per germline, CDR1 SGHKS and CDR2 YYEKEE (reference sequence). The CDR3 region is CASSFGLDRVYDEQFF. The CDR3 region has the DNA TGTGCCAGCAGCTTCGGGCTGGACAGGGTCTACGATGAGCAGTTCTTC.

This rearrangement joins TRBV10-3 to TRBJ1-1, with D perhaps matching TRBD1 (6 bases). CDR1 is ENHRY and CDR2 is SYGVKD in the germline V gene. V was clipped by 6 bases and J by 5 bases, with 16 bases between them. This CDR3 is 14 amino acids long. The CDR3 nucleotides are TGTGCCATCAGAAGGGACACGGTTGGAACTGAAGCTTTCTTT. Encoded protein: CAIRRDTVGTEAFF.

This clonotype was counted at least ten times. V is TRBV20-1 and J is TRBJ1-4, with D unresolved. CDR3 length: 13 amino acids. V was trimmed by 2 bases and J by 4 bases, leaving 8 bases between them. The germline CDR1 and CDR2 sequences are DFQATT and SNEGSKA (reference sequence). Here the CDR3 reads CSARNPSNEKLFF. The CDR3 nucleotides read TGCAGTGCTAGAAACCCCAGTAATGAAAAACTGTTTTTT.

This clonotype was seen at least ten times. V gene TRBV27 combines with J gene TRBJ2-7, with D possibly matching TRBD2 (6 bases). Deletions cut 8 bases from V and 0 bases from J, with 14 bases between. There are 14 residues in the CDR3. From germline, CDR1 is MNHEY and CDR2 SMNVEV (reference sequence). In DNA, the CDR3 is TGTGCCAGCCGGGGAGGTACCCTCTCCTACGAGCAGTACTTC. Translating gives CASRGGTLSYEQYF.

This clonotype was seen a few times. The chain links TRBV6-1 to TRBJ2-6; D may be TRBD1 or TRBD2 (5 bases each). Germline CDR1 is MNHNS and CDR2 is SASEGT. This CDR3 region has 15 residues. V was pared by 6 bases and J by 2 bases, with 11 bases between. CDR3 in DNA: TGTGCCAGCAGCCGAGGGGTCCCTGGGGCCAACGTCCTGACTTTC. It encodes CASSRGVPGANVLTF.

This clonotype was seen only a few times. The rearrangement links TRBV20-1 to TRBJ2-7, with 13 bases identical to TRBD2. The ends lost 5 bases at V and 7 bases at J; junction bases unmatched: 23. Germline V gene data show CDR1 as DFQATT and CDR2 as SNEGSKA (reference sequence). CDR3 length equals 19 residues. The CDR3 region is CSAPPSKPGLAGAPGEQYF. In nucleotides, the CDR3 is TGCAGTGCTCCGCCTAGTAAACCAGGACTAGCGGGGGCCCCGGGAGAGCAGTACTTC.

There are a few counts of this clonotype. The chain uses TRBV7-3 and TRBJ2-3; D uncertain. The CDR3 contains 13 residues. The V end was cut by 1 base, the J end by 6 bases, with 8 bases between. Germline V gene data show CDR1 as SGHTA and CDR2 as FQGTGA. The CDR3 sequence: CASSLSTGDTQYF. CDR3 nucleotide sequence: TGTGCCAGCAGCTTAAGTACCGGGGATACGCAGTATTTT.